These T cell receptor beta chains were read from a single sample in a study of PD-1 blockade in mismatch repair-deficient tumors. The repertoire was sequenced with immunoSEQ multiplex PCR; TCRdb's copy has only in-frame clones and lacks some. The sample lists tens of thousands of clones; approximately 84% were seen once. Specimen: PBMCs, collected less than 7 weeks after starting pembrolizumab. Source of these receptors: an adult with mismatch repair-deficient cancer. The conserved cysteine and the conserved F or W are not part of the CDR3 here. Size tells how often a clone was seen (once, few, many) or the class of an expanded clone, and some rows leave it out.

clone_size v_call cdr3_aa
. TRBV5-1 ASSGGQSNDGYT
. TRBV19 ASSIVTSGLYNEQF
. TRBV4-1 ASSQSPLAGEITGELF
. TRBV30 AWRAKGAANEKLF
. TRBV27 ASRLAGGPNNEQF
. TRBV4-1 ASSQVGEAQY
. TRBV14 ASSQGRGFFAGANVLT
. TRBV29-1 RVAGVFNEQF
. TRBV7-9 ASSSTSGQLHSYEQY
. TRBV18 ASSKRTEGYGEQY
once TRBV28 ASSLRQGEGYT
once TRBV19 ASSSGGRSDEQY
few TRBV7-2 ASSTPGLAGVYEY
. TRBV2 ATTQDRAYEQY
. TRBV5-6 ASSLHGTGGTEAF
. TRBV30 AWSGQILYEQY
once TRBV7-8 ASSKGGDGYT
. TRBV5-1 ASSLVVAGADTGELF
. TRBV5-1 ASSLGQGAGLDTQY
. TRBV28 ASSRSRVEAF
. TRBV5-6 ASTVKGGETQY
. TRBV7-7 ASSFGTSAGELF